This entry lists 32 T cell receptor beta chains sequenced from one sample in a study of blood T cell repertoires in COVID-19. Sequenced by immunoSEQ multiplex PCR; TCRdb stores in-frame clones only, minus some. The sample carries 150,000 or so clones, 70% to 85% recorded once. Sequencing was done on a sample of peripheral blood. The source of these receptors is a woman aged 55-70 years with acute or convalescent COVID-19.

This chain connects TRBV11-2 to TRBJ1-1; TRBD1 matches 8 bases. The V and J ends lost 0 bases and 8 bases, in that order; junction bases with no gene match: 14. This CDR3 region has 17 residues. The germline CDR1 and CDR2 sequences are SGHAT and FQNNGV. This chain's CDR3 is CASSLEGGQALPTEAFF. In DNA, the CDR3 is TGTGCCAGCAGCTTAGAAGGGGGACAGGCACTCCCCACCGAAGCTTTCTTT.

The V gene is TRBV28, the J gene TRBJ1-1; 8 nucleotides align to TRBD1. This CDR3 region has 15 residues. In germline, CDR1 is MDHEN, CDR2 SYDVKM. V shed 4 bases, J shed 2 bases, and the junction held 6 bases outside the gene matches. This CDR3 reads CASSSTGVGNTEAFF. The DNA for the CDR3 is TGTGCCAGCAGTTCGACAGGGGTTGGAAACACTGAAGCTTTCTTT.

The chain joins TRBV5-8 to TRBJ2-3; no firm D call. V was shortened by 1 base and J by 0 bases, with 6 bases between the two germline ends. CDR3 size: 14 residues. CDR1 is SGHTS, CDR2 YDEGEE, per germline. As DNA, the CDR3 is TGTGCCAGCAGCTTGCAGGTCAGCACAGATACGCAGTATTTT. Its protein product is CASSLQVSTDTQYF.

V usage is TRBV9 and J usage is TRBJ1-1; TRBD1 matches at 9 bases. Germline CDR1 SGDLS, CDR2 YYNGEE. This CDR3 region has 14 residues. V lost 3 bases, J lost 7 bases, and 7 bases stayed unmatched. As DNA, the CDR3 is TGTGCCAGCAGCGACGGGACAGGGTTGGATGAAGCTTTCTTT. Its protein is CASSDGTGLDEAFF.

The rearrangement links TRBV10-3 to TRBJ1-2; perhaps TRBD1 as D (5 bases). Germline V gene data show CDR1 as ENHRY and CDR2 as SYGVKD. CDR3 length equals 11 residues. The V end lost 10 bases, the J end lost 4 bases, and 10 bases lay between the germline ends. The CDR3: CASGTSYGYTF. Here the CDR3 DNA reads TGTGCCAGCGGGACTAGCTATGGCTACACCTTC.

J is TRBJ2-7 and V is TRBV3-1 (or the pseudogene TRBV3-2); D call uncertain. The V gene's germline CDR1 is LGHDT and CDR2 YNNKEL (reference sequence). This CDR3 spans 12 amino acids. Trimming took off 0 bases at V and 5 bases at J, with 5 bases between the two ends. The CDR3 spells CASSQDQDEQYF. Here the CDR3 DNA reads TGTGCCAGCAGCCAAGATCAGGACGAGCAGTACTTC.

J is TRBJ2-2 and V is TRBV3-1 (or the pseudogene TRBV3-2); 7 positions agree with TRBD1. The germline gives CDR1 LGHDT, CDR2 YNNKEL (reference sequence). The CDR3 is made up of 16 amino acids. The ends lost 4 bases at V and 5 bases at J; junction bases unmatched: 10. CDR3 region: CASSRGQSLGTGELFF. Written as DNA, the CDR3 is TGTGCCAGCAGCCGGGGACAGTCCCTGGGGACCGGGGAGCTGTTTTTT.

This clone was recorded a few times. This sequence joins TRBV4-1 and TRBJ1-2, with D possibly matching TRBD1 (6 bases). V lost 2 bases and J 8 bases, leaving 18 bases between the germline ends. The CDR3 length is 15 residues. Germline V gene lookup returns CDR1 MGHRA and CDR2 YSYEKL. CDR3 amino acids: CASSQTGSPIKGYTF. The CDR3, as DNA: TGCGCCAGCAGCCAAACAGGGTCCCCTATCAAAGGCTACACCTTC.

The chain couples TRBV28 to TRBJ2-7, with 10 bases identical to TRBD2. CDR3 length equals 14 residues. Germline V lookup: CDR1 MDHEN, CDR2 SYDVKM. With V trimmed by 8 bases and J by 4 bases, 8 bases remained unmatched. The CDR3 reads CASGAASGGYEQYV. The CDR3 nucleotides read TGTGCCAGCGGAGCCGCTAGCGGGGGTTACGAGCAGTACGTC.

This rearrangement joins TRBV27 to TRBJ1-5, with a possible D match to TRBD1 (6 bases). This CDR3 spans 16 amino acids. Trimming took off 0 bases at V and 3 bases at J, with 12 bases between the two ends. The germline V gene has CDR1 MNHEY and CDR2 SMNVEV (reference sequence). The DNA for the CDR3 is TGTGCCAGCAGTTTATCGAACAGGGTAACCAATCAGCCCCAGCATTTT. Its translation: CASSLSNRVTNQPQHF.

The V call is TRBV28, the J call TRBJ1-5, with 8 bases identical to TRBD1. The CDR3 extends over 15 amino acids. Germline V lookup: CDR1 MDHEN, CDR2 SYDVKM. Trimming at V came to 5 bases and at J to 3 bases, leaving 6 bases not matched to a gene. DNA of the CDR3: TGTGCCAGCAGTCTCCCGGACAGGGACAATCAGCCCCAGCATTTT. The encoded protein is CASSLPDRDNQPQHF.

This chain links TRBV5-1 with TRBJ1-1; a weak D match, TRBD1 (5 bases). Germline loops: CDR1 SGHRS, CDR2 YFSETQ. This CDR3 comprises 14 residues. V shed 0 bases and J shed 4 bases, with 10 bases lying between them. CDR3 coding DNA: TGCGCCAGCAGCTTGGTTCGGGGGAGCACTGAAGCTTTCTTT. It specifies CASSLVRGSTEAFF.

This clone was observed a single time. The gene calls are TRBV18 and TRBJ1-5, with D maybe TRBD1 (5 bases). The germline V and J ends were trimmed by 3 bases and 0 bases, with 9 bases remaining between them. CDR1 is KGHSH and CDR2 is LQKENI in the germline V gene. There are 15 residues in the CDR3. CDR3 amino acids: CASSPAGDSNQPQHF. CDR3 sequence (DNA): TGTGCCAGCTCACCGGCGGGGGATAGCAATCAGCCCCAGCATTTT. The variable domain in full, completed from reference TRBV18 and TRBJ1-5, reads NAGVMQNPRHLVRRRGQEARLRCSPMKGHSHVYWYRQLPEEGLKFMVYLQKENIIDESGMPKERFSAEFPKEGPSILRIQQVVRGDSAAYFCASSPAGDSNQPQHFGDGTRLSIL.

The chain employs TRBV7-3 and TRBJ2-3, with D hard to call. Germline CDR1 and CDR2: SGHTA and FQGTGA. The CDR3 length is 13 residues. Between the trimmed V and J ends, which lost 5 bases and 10 bases, there was a span of 16 bases. The CDR3 sequence: CASSTLVEEPQYF. The DNA for the CDR3 is TGTGCCAGCAGCACATTGGTTGAGGAGCCGCAGTATTTT.

This chain uses TRBV27 with TRBJ1-2; D not certain. Germline CDR1 and CDR2: MNHEY and SMNVEV (reference sequence). V lost 0 bases and J 1 base, leaving 15 bases between the germline ends. CDR3 length: 17 amino acids. For the CDR3, the DNA is TGTGCCAGCAGTTTATCAGGGAGGTCCGGGCGTAACTATGGCTACACCTTC. As protein: CASSLSGRSGRNYGYTF.

This chain links TRBV7-8 with TRBJ1-2; 7 positions agree with TRBD1. The CDR3 is 18 amino acids. V gave up 2 bases and J gave up 2 bases; unmatched junction bases: 14. The germline gives CDR1 SGHVS, CDR2 FQNEAQ. In nucleotides, the CDR3 is TGTGCCAGCAGCTTACTTCGGGGTTCTAGGGGGCAGAACTATGGCTACACCTTC. This encodes CASSLLRGSRGQNYGYTF.

The rearrangement links TRBV7-9 to TRBJ1-3; TRBD1 aligns across 7 bases. This CDR3 is built from 14 residues. In germline, CDR1 is SEHNR, CDR2 FQNEAQ (reference sequence). Trimming at V came to 2 bases and at J to 2 bases, leaving 0 bases not matched to a gene. CDR3 nucleotide sequence: TGTGCCAGCAGCTTACAGGGGGCTGGAAACACCATATATTTT. Translating it yields CASSLQGAGNTIYF.

This sequence joins TRBV6-5 and TRBJ1-6; the D is unclear. In germline, CDR1 is MNHEY, CDR2 SVGAGI. The CDR3 extends over 15 amino acids. The V end lost 8 bases, the J end lost 0 bases, and 11 bases lay between the germline ends. The DNA of the CDR3 is TGTGCCAGCCTCCTCCTGAGCTCCTATAATTCACCCCTCCACTTT. This codes for CASLLLSSYNSPLHF.

As to this clone: A junction boundary mismatches the germline segment, possibly from a read error. The CDR3 region is CASSAPGTRQKTQYF. The CDR3 DNA reads TGTGCCAGCAGTGCCCCGGGGACACGCCAAAAGACCCAGTACTTC. The rearrangement links TRBV2 to TRBJ2-5; tentatively, D is TRBD1 (6 bases). The CDR3 is 15 residues long. The germline gives CDR1 SNHLY, CDR2 FYNNEI.

V and J are TRBV19 and TRBJ2-7; 10 bases fit TRBD2. Germline CDR1 reads LNHDA; CDR2 reads SQIVND (reference sequence). The CDR3 extends over 17 amino acids. V dropped 6 bases and J dropped 3; count of bases not matched to a gene: 14. DNA for the CDR3: TGTGCCAGTAGCCCCCTCCCCGGACTAGCGGAAAACTACGAGCAGTACTTC. Its translation: CASSPLPGLAENYEQYF.

The V gene is TRBV27, the J gene TRBJ2-5; 14 bases fit TRBD2. Trimming at V came to 6 bases and at J to 3 bases, leaving 9 bases not matched to a gene. This CDR3 is built from 17 residues. CDR1 is MNHEY and CDR2 is SMNVEV in the germline V gene (reference sequence). CDR3 nucleotides: TGTGCCAGCAGCACTAGTCCGGGACTAGCGGGGGAAGAGACCCAGTACTTC. It encodes CASSTSPGLAGEETQYF.

The chain is built from TRBV7-2 and TRBJ2-7; D not certain. Germline loops: CDR1 SGHTA, CDR2 FQGNSA. The CDR3 length is 14 residues. V dropped 5 bases and J dropped 2 bases, with 13 bases sitting between them. The CDR3 coding sequence is TGTGCCAGCAGCCTCGACAATGGCGCCTACGAGCAGTACTTC. Translation gives CASSLDNGAYEQYF.

V and J are TRBV6-5 and TRBJ1-5; 7 positions agree with TRBD1. V gave up 5 bases and J gave up 7 bases; unmatched junction bases: 11. Germline V gene data show CDR1 as MNHEY and CDR2 as SVGAGI. The CDR3 is 15 residues long. CDR3 bases: TGTGCCAGCAGTCAGTTCGGGACAGCTTCCCAGCCCCAGCATTTT. The encoded protein is CASSQFGTASQPQHF.

In this sample, this clone turned up a few times. For the CDR3, the DNA is TGCGCCAGCAGTGGACAGGGGGTAGAGACCCAGTACTTC. It codes for CASSGQGVETQYF. The chain links TRBV10-1 to TRBJ2-5; 9 bases line up with TRBD1. The CDR3 sequence is 13 residues long. Germline CDR1 is WNHNN and CDR2 is SYGVQD (reference sequence). V was pared by 4 bases and J by 4 bases, with 1 base of the junction left unmatched.

This clone was seen more than once but under ten times. This rearrangement joins TRBV30 to TRBJ1-6; TRBD1 matches at 9 bases. The CDR3 length is 13 residues. The germline CDR1 and CDR2 sequences are GTSNPN and SVGIG (reference sequence). The junction had 2 bases not matched to a gene; V was cut back by 4 bases and J by 7 bases. The CDR3 is CAWTGQGNSPLHF. CDR3 bases: TGTGCCTGGACCGGACAGGGGAATTCACCCCTCCACTTT.

V is TRBV27 and J is TRBJ2-6; D gene ambiguous. The CDR3 has 14 amino acids. V lost 5 bases and J 0 bases, leaving 5 bases between the germline ends. Germline CDR1 MNHEY, CDR2 SMNVEV (reference sequence). The DNA of the CDR3 is TGTGCCAGCAGTGACACCTCTGGGGCCAACGTCCTGACTTTC. This codes for CASSDTSGANVLTF.

The V gene is TRBV21-1, the J gene TRBJ1-2. TRBV21-1 is tagged as a pseudogene. CDR3 length: 16 residues. The CDR3 nucleotides read TGTGCCAGCAGCAAAGCGCGGGCCGCCTCTAACTATGGCTACACCTTC. It is translated as CASSKARAASNYGYTF.

This chain joins TRBV19 and TRBJ1-5; the D is unclear. CDR1 is LNHDA, CDR2 SQIVND, per germline (reference sequence). V was clipped by 2 bases and J by 5 bases, with 22 bases between them. The CDR3 spans 18 residues. The CDR3, as DNA: TGTGCCAGTAGTATAACCCCCGCCTTGGTGAACAGATATCAGCCCCAGCATTTT. It is translated as CASSITPALVNRYQPQHF.

The J gene is TRBJ1-2, the V gene TRBV28, with 8 bases matching TRBD1. The CDR3 totals 15 residues. CDR1 MDHEN and CDR2 SYDVKM come from the germline V gene. The J segment lost 4 bases and the V segment lost 5 bases, leaving 9 bases of the junction unmatched. This chain's CDR3 is CASSPAGTGFYGYTF. The CDR3 region has the DNA TGTGCCAGCAGTCCCGCCGGGACAGGTTTCTATGGCTACACCTTC.

The chain carries TRBV18 and TRBJ2-1, with 13 bases matching TRBD2. Germline-derived CDR1 and CDR2 are KGHSH and LQKENI. V shed 6 bases, J shed 7 bases, and the junction held 6 bases outside the gene matches. This CDR3 comprises 15 residues. The CDR3 loop is CASSPGLAGANEQFF. The CDR3 DNA sequence: TGTGCCAGCTCCCCTGGACTAGCGGGGGCAAATGAGCAGTTCTTC. Full variable domain (missing parts from reference TRBV18 and TRBJ2-1): NAGVMQNPRHLVRRRGQEARLRCSPMKGHSHVYWYRQLPEEGLKFMVYLQKENIIDESGMPKERFSAEFPKEGPSILRIQQVVRGDSAAYFCASSPGLAGANEQFFGPGTRLTVL.

V gene TRBV18 combines with J gene TRBJ1-3; D is uncertain. This CDR3 has 13 residues. Germline V CDR1 and CDR2: KGHSH, LQKENI. Deletions cut 3 bases from V and 6 bases from J, with 9 bases between. The CDR3 protein is CASSPTQENTIYF. CDR3 nucleotides: TGTGCCAGCTCACCTACCCAGGAAAACACCATATATTTT.

The CDR3: CASRAGIISNQPQHF. In DNA form, the CDR3 reads TGTGCCAGCAGGGCAGGGATTATTAGCAATCAGCCCCAGCATTTT. The chain has TRBV28 and TRBJ1-5; TRBD1 might be the D (5 bases). Germline CDR1 and CDR2: MDHEN and SYDVKM. Trimming took off 6 bases at V and 0 bases at J, with 12 bases between the two ends. The CDR3 spans 15 residues.